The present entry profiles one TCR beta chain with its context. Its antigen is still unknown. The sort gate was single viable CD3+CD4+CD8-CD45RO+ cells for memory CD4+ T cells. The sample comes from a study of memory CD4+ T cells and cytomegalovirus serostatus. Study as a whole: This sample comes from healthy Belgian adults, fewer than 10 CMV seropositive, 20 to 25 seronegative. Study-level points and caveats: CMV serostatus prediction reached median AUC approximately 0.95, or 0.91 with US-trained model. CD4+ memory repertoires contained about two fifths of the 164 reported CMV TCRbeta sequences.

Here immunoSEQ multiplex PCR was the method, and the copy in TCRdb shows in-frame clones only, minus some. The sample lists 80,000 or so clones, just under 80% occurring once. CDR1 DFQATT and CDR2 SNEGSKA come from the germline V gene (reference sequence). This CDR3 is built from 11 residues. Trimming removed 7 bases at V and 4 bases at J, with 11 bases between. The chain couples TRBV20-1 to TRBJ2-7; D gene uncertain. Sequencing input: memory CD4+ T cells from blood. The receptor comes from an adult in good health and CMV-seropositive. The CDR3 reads CSVPSLYEQYV. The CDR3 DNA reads TGCAGTGTTCCATCGCTATACGAGCAGTACGTC.